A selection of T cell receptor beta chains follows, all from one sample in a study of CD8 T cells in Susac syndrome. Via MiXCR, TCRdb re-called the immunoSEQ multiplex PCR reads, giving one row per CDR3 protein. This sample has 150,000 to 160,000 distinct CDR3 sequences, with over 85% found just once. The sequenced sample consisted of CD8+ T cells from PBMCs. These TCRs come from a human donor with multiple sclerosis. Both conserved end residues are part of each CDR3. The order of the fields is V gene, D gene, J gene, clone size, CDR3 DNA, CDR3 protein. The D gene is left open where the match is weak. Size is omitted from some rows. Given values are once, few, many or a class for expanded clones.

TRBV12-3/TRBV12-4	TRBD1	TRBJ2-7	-	TGTGCCAGCAGTTTCCCTGGACAGGACTACGAGCAGTACTTC	CASSFPGQDYEQYF
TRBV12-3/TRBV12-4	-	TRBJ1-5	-	TGTGCCAGCAGTTATGACCCCCGAGGGAATCAGCCCCAGCATTTT	CASSYDPRGNQPQHF
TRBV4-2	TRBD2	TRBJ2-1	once	TGTGCCAGCAGCCAATTGGGGGGGGTTGATGAGCAGTTCTTC	CASSQLGGVDEQFF
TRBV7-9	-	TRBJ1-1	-	TGTGCCAGCGGGTCACAGGCACATGGGAACACTGAAGCTTTCTTT	CASGSQAHGNTEAFF
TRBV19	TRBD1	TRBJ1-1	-	TGTGCCAGTAGTGGGAAGACAGGGATCACTGAAGCTTTCTTT	CASSGKTGITEAFF
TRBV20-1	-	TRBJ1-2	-	TGCAGTACTAACTATGGCTACACCTTC	CSTNYGYTF
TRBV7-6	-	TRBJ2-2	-	TGTGCCAGCAGCTTCGGGGGGCTCACCGGGGAGCTGTTTTTT	CASSFGGLTGELFF
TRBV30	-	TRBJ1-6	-	TGTGCCTGGACAGGGAACTCCTTCGGGAATTCACCCCTCCACTTT	CAWTGNSFGNSPLHF
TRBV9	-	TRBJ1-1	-	TGTGCCAGCAGCCCCCGGGACGTATACTTCGGCACTGAAGCTTTCTTT	CASSPRDVYFGTEAFF
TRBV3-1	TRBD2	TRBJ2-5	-	TGTGCCAGCAGCCCCCGACGACTAGCGGGGGTAAAGACCCAGTACTTC	CASSPRRLAGVKTQYF
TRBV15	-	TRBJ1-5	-	TGTGCCACCAGCAGAGGAGAGGGTGTCAATCAGCCCCAGCATTTT	CATSRGEGVNQPQHF
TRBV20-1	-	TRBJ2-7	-	TGCAGTGCTAGAGAGGGAGGCTACGAGCAGTACTTC	CSAREGGYEQYF
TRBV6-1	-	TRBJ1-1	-	TGTGCCAGCACCTTTACTGACCTACCTAACACTGAAGCTTTCTTT	CASTFTDLPNTEAFF
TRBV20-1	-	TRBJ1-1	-	TGCAGTGCTCCCACGGACTCTGAAGCTTTCTTT	CSAPTDSEAFF
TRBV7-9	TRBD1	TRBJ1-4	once	TGTGCCAGCAGCCACCGACAGGGGAATGAAAAACTGTTTTTT	CASSHRQGNEKLFF
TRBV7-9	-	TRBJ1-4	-	TGTGCCAGCACCAACAGAGGACAGCGTTCCGAAAAACTGTTTTTT	CASTNRGQRSEKLFF
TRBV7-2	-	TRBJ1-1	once	TGTGCCAGCAGCTTTAGTGGGGGGGACAACATCGAAGCTTTCTTT	CASSFSGGDNIEAFF
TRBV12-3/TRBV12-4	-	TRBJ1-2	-	TGTGCCAGCAGTATTTCGGGGGGCCGGGGCTACACCTTC	CASSISGGRGYTF
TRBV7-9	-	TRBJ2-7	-	TGTGCCAGCAGCCGTGGCGACCGGAGAACCCACGAGCAGTACTTC	CASSRGDRRTHEQYF
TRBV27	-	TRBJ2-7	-	TGTGCCAGCAGTTTAACCAGGACAGCCACCTACGAGCAGTACTTC	CASSLTRTATYEQYF
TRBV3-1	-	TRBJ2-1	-	TGTGCCAGCAGCCAGACAGGCAGCTCCTACAATGAGCAGTTCTTC	CASSQTGSSYNEQFF
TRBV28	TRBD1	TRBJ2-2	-	TGTGCCAGCAGCTTACTTACAGACAGGGTTACCGGGGAGCTGTTTTTT	CASSLLTDRVTGELFF
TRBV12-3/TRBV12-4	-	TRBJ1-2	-	TGTGCCAGCAGTTTAGCGCTCACGGGGTACTATGGCTACACCTTC	CASSLALTGYYGYTF
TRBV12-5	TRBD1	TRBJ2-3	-	TGTGCTAGTGGTACGAACCCGGGACAGGGAGTGGCAGATACGCAGTATTTT	CASGTNPGQGVADTQYF
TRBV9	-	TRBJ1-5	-	TGTGCCAGCAGCCCTCGTCTCGATCAGCCCCAGCATTTT	CASSPRLDQPQHF
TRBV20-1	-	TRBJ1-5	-	TGCAGTGTCCCCCTAGACTGGGATAGCAATCAGCCCCAGCATTTT	CSVPLDWDSNQPQHF
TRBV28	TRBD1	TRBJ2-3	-	TGTGCCAGCAGTGGAACAGGGGTTCGAGATACGCAGTATTTT	CASSGTGVRDTQYF
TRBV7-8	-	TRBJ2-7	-	TGTGCCAGCAGCTTAGTTCCACTATCCTACGAGCAGTACTTC	CASSLVPLSYEQYF
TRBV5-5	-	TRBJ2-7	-	TGTGCCAGCAGCTTGAGGCCGCCCTACGAGCAGTACTTC	CASSLRPPYEQYF
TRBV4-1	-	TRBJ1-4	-	TGCGCCAGCAGCCAATACTTTGGGGGTGAAAAACTGTTTTTT	CASSQYFGGEKLFF
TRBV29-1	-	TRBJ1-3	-	TGCAGCGTTGGGGACACCAACTATAACTCTGGAAACACCATATATTTT	CSVGDTNYNSGNTIYF
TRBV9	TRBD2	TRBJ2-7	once	TGTGCCAGCAGCGCGCTAGCGGGGGGGCCCTACGAGCAGTACTTC	CASSALAGGPYEQYF
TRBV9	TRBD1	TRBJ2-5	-	TGTGCCAGCAGCGCCCGAAACAGGGGGACCCAAGAGACCCAGTACTTC	CASSARNRGTQETQYF
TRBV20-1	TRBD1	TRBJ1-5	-	TGCAGTGCTCCCCAAGCGGGACAGTACAATCAGCCCCAGCATTTT	CSAPQAGQYNQPQHF
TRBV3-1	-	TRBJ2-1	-	TGTGCCAGCAGATCAAGTCTTCCTTTC	CASRSSLPF